Below are 8 T cell receptor beta chains sequenced from a single sample in a study of cytomegalovirus exposure and HLA in healthy donors. PCR amplification relied on 60 Vbeta primers (plus 13 Jbeta primers). Libraries were prepared by immunoSEQ multiplex PCR; TCRdb keeps only in-frame clonotypes and omits some of them. Found here are 110,000 or so clones, about 80% of them singletons; the top ten hold 5.4%. Specimen: PBMCs. The receptor set was obtained from a woman in her twenties or thirties in good health and CMV-seropositive.

The chain has TRBV18 and TRBJ2-7, with 10 bases aligning to TRBD1. The CDR3 totals 15 residues. V shed 3 bases, J shed 4 bases, and the junction held 6 bases outside the gene matches. Germline assignment: CDR1 KGHSH and CDR2 LQKENI. The CDR3 sequence is CASSPPGQGMYEQYF. The CDR3 nucleotides are TGTGCCAGCTCACCTCCGGGACAGGGGATGTACGAGCAGTACTTC.

The V call is TRBV30, the J call TRBJ1-1; D is ambiguous. Looked up from germline, CDR1 is GTSNPN and CDR2 is SVGIG (reference sequence). With 2 bases removed from V and 0 bases from J, the gap between germline ends came to 10 bases. This CDR3 comprises 14 residues. CDR3 nucleotide sequence: TGTGCCTGGAGTTTTGAGACAATGAACACTGAAGCTTTCTTT. This encodes CAWSFETMNTEAFF.

This chain connects TRBV30 to TRBJ2-5; perhaps TRBD1 as D (7 bases). Germline CDR1 is GTSNPN and CDR2 is SVGIG (reference sequence). The CDR3 is 16 residues long. Trimming left V 4 bases short and J 5 bases short, with 23 bases between. CDR3 protein: CAWIGTATIGRETQYF. CDR3 nucleotides: TGTGCCTGGATAGGGACAGCCACCATTGGGAGGGAGACCCAGTACTTC.

This clone was recorded a few times. The chain couples TRBV9 to TRBJ2-1; unclear D gene. Germline V lookup: CDR1 SGDLS, CDR2 YYNGEE. V was pared by 0 bases and J by 9 bases, with 10 bases between. The CDR3 loop spans 13 amino acids. CDR3 DNA sequence: TGTGCCAGCAGCGTAGCTAGGTTAGGTGAGCAGTTCTTC. Translation gives CASSVARLGEQFF.

The chain combines TRBV5-1 with TRBJ2-2; 10 nucleotides agree with TRBD2. There are 13 residues in the CDR3. V was clipped by 7 bases and J by 7 bases; unmatched bases: 4. Germline-derived CDR1 and CDR2 are SGHRS and YFSETQ. The chain's CDR3 is CASGGLAVGELFF. CDR3 bases: TGCGCCAGCGGCGGACTAGCGGTCGGGGAGCTGTTTTTT.

The table lists this clone with a count of one. At one of its ends the junction is not consistent with the germline gene, which may arise from a read error. This chain connects TRBV7-9 to TRBJ1-2; tentative D call: TRBD1 (6 bases). This CDR3 comprises 12 residues. Per the germline V gene, CDR1 is SEHNR and CDR2 is FQNEAQ (reference sequence). CDR3 region: CSSDRINYGYTF. The CDR3, as DNA: TGTTCCAGCGACAGGATTAACTATGGCTACACCTTC.

The V gene is TRBV11-2, the J gene TRBJ1-4; 8 bases match TRBD1. Trimming cost V 6 bases and J 6 bases; bases outside gene matches: 6. In germline, CDR1 is SGHAT, CDR2 FQNNGV. The CDR3 contains 14 residues. The CDR3 sequence: CASRLTGGDEKLFF. The CDR3 DNA is TGTGCCAGCAGATTAACAGGGGGAGATGAAAAACTGTTTTTT.

The chain combines TRBV5-1 with TRBJ1-5, with 7 bases aligning to TRBD1. The germline V gene encodes CDR1 SGHRS and CDR2 YFSETQ. V lost 1 base and J lost 4; bases outside the gene matches: 11. The CDR3 runs to 17 residues. Written as DNA, the CDR3 is TGCGCCAGCAGCTTGTCAGGGGGGATTGATTTAAATCAGCCCCAGCATTTT. Translated: CASSLSGGIDLNQPQHF.